This T cell receptor beta chain was found in a study of response to subunit inactivated influenza vaccine. Study conclusions and caveats: It was suggested by the authors that few new T cells are recruited by each seasonal influenza vaccination.

TCRdb re-called the RT-PCR reads through MiXCR, storing one row per CDR3 protein. The sample carries about 180,000 distinct CDR3 sequences, about 9% recorded once. This clonotype has a handful of counts. What it recognizes is unknown. With 5 bases removed from V and 0 bases from J, the gap between germline ends came to 9 bases. The CDR3 is 13 amino acids. Germline CDR1 is SGHRS and CDR2 is YFSETQ. Material: non-naive T cells sorted from PBMCs, obtained on the day of vaccination. This TCR was recovered from a man aged 50 to 59 who received an inactivated influenza vaccine. The V and J genes are TRBV5-1 and TRBJ2-7; D gene ambiguous. CDR3 in DNA: TGCGCCAGCAGTTCCCTGAGCTCCTACGAGCAGTACTTC. Translating it yields CASSSLSSYEQYF.